The clone carrying this TCR beta chain was detected only a few times. Antigen: not known. With the Oncomine TCR Beta short-read assay, DNA from cultured CD4+ T cells was sequenced. TCRdb redid the calling of the PCR reads with MiXCR, one entry per CDR3 protein. The table includes 13,000 to 15,000 distinct CDR3 sequences, roughly 30% detected once. This sample was taken from a study of vaccination and CD4 T cells after COVID-19. Overall study: It was a median roughly 92 days after diagnosis, with a range of 35 to 161, that post-COVID samples were drawn.

The CDR3 has 15 residues. Trimming left V 3 bases short and J 3 bases short, with 14 bases between. Germline lookup yields CDR1 LNHDA and CDR2 SQIVND (reference sequence). Treatment indicated: approximately 9-day PBMC culture with coronavirus spike peptide pools or control peptides (ViraFEST assay). Two million PBMCs per well were cultured with roughly 10 IU/ml IL-2 and approximately 10 ug/ml peptide pools. The sequence was obtained from a human donor who had recovered from COVID-19. The specimen comprised CD4+ T cells from blood, cultured in vitro, sampled after SARS-CoV-2 vaccination. This rearrangement joins TRBV19 to TRBJ1-1; a weak D match, TRBD1 (5 bases). CDR3: CASSIGQGGYTEAFF. The CDR3 region has the DNA TGTGCCAGTAGTATCGGTCAGGGTGGGTACACTGAAGCTTTCTTT.